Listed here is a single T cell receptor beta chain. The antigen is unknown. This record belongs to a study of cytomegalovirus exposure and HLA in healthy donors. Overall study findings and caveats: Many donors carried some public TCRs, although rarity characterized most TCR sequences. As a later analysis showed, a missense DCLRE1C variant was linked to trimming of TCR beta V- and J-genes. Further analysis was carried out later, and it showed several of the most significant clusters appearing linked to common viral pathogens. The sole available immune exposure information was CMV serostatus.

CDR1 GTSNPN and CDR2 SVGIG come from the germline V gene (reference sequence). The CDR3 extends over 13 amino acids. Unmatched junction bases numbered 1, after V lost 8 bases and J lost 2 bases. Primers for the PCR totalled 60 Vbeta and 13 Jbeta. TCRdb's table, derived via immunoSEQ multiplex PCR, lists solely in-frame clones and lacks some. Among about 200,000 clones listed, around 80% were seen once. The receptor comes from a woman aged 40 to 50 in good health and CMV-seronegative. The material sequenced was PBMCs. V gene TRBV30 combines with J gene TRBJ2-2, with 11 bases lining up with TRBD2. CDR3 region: CAGTSGNTGELFF. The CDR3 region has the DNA TGTGCCGGGACTAGCGGAAACACCGGGGAGCTGTTTTTT.